Below are 8 T cell receptor beta chains sequenced from a single sample in a study of T cell responses to AZD1222 COVID-19 vaccine. Sequencing was performed with immunoSEQ multiplex PCR; in TCRdb, only in-frame clones are kept and a portion is missing. The table has tens of thousands of clones, approximately 83% seen once. Source: peripheral blood, taken 28 days after the second AZD1222 dose. All receptors come from an adult who received the AZD1222 COVID-19 vaccine.

The chain links TRBV2 to TRBJ1-2, with TRBD1 matching over 9 bases. The germline gives CDR1 SNHLY, CDR2 FYNNEI. The CDR3 has 15 amino acids. The ends lost 7 bases at V and 4 bases at J; junction bases unmatched: 10. The CDR3 DNA sequence: TGTGCCAGCACCGAGGGACAGGGTTCGGGCTATGGCTACACCTTC. As protein: CASTEGQGSGYGYTF.

The chain is built from TRBV4-2 and TRBJ2-2; 10 bases agree with TRBD2. The V gene end was trimmed by 7 bases and the J gene end by 4 bases; junction bases not matched to a gene: 3. The CDR3 sequence is 14 residues long. The germline V gene encodes CDR1 LGHNA and CDR2 YNFKEQ. The CDR3 spells CASKLAGSTGELFF. The CDR3 DNA reads TGTGCCAGCAAACTAGCGGGAAGCACCGGGGAGCTGTTTTTT.

The gene calls are TRBV27 and TRBJ1-6; D may be TRBD1 (5 bases). Germline V gene data show CDR1 as MNHEY and CDR2 as SMNVEV (reference sequence). The CDR3 extends over 16 amino acids. V was cut by 3 bases and J by 7 bases, with 16 bases left in between. CDR3 residues: CASSFLSRARNSPLHF. DNA for the CDR3: TGTGCCAGCAGTTTTCTCTCCAGGGCTAGGAATTCACCCCTCCACTTT.

The V call is TRBV6-5, the J call TRBJ1-5; D is undetermined. Trimming took off 7 bases at V and 0 bases at J, with 13 bases between the two ends. The germline gives CDR1 MNHEY, CDR2 SVGAGI. This CDR3 contains 15 residues. DNA for the CDR3: TGTGCCAGCATCGTGAGGGATCCTAGCAATCAGCCCCAGCATTTT. Translation gives CASIVRDPSNQPQHF.

The V gene is TRBV24-1, the J gene TRBJ2-7; D not certain. CDR3 length: 14 amino acids. V lost 6 bases, J lost 0 bases, and 11 bases lay in between. Germline CDR1 is KGHDR and CDR2 is SFDVKD. The CDR3 nucleotides are TGTGCCACCAGTTCGTATGAGAGCTCCTACGAGCAGTACTTC. Translating gives CATSSYESSYEQYF.

V and J are TRBV27 and TRBJ1-5; D is unclear. The CDR3 length is 18 residues. V dropped 3 bases and J dropped 1 base, with 19 bases sitting between them. The germline gives CDR1 MNHEY, CDR2 SMNVEV (reference sequence). CDR3 nucleotide sequence: TGTGCCAGCAGTTTGATACCACCTTCTTATGGGAGCAATCAGCCCCAGCATTTT. Amino acid sequence: CASSLIPPSYGSNQPQHF.

The V and J genes are TRBV5-1 and TRBJ1-4; no firm D call. Germline CDR1 reads SGHRS; CDR2 reads YFSETQ. Trimming pared 2 bases from V and 3 bases from J, leaving 14 bases between. The CDR3 length is 16 residues. The CDR3 sequence: CASSLDMTRANEKLFF. The CDR3 nucleotides read TGCGCCAGCAGCTTAGATATGACACGGGCTAATGAAAAACTGTTTTTT.

The rearrangement uses TRBV28 and TRBJ1-2; D possibly corresponds to TRBD1 (5 bases). This CDR3 region has 15 residues. V was pared by 5 bases and J by 8 bases, with 21 bases between. Germline V gives CDR1 MDHEN, CDR2 SYDVKM. The CDR3: CASSPGDGVGEGYTF. The CDR3 coding sequence is TGTGCCAGCAGTCCCGGGGATGGGGTAGGGGAAGGCTACACCTTC.